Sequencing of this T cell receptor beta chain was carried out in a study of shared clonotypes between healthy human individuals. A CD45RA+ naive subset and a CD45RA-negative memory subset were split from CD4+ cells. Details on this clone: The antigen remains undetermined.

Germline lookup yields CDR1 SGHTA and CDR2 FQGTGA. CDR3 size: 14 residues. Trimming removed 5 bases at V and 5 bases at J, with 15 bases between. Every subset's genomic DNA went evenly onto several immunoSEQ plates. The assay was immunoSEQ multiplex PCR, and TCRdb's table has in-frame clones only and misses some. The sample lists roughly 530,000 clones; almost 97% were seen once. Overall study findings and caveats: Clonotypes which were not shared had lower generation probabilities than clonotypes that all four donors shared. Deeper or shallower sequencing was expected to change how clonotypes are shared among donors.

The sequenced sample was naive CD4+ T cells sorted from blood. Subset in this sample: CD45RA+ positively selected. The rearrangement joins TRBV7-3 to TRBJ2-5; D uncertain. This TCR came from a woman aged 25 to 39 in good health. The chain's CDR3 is CASSPQSQRETQYF. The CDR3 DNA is TGTGCCAGCAGCCCACAGAGTCAACGGGAGACCCAGTACTTC. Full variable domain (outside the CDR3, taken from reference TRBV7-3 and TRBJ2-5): GAGVSQTPSNKVTEKGKYVELRCDPISGHTALYWYRQSLGQGPEFLIYFQGTGAADDSGLPNDRFFAVRPEGSVSTLKIQRTERGDSAVYLCASSPQSQRETQYFGPGTRLLVL.